This paragraph reports one T cell receptor (beta chain). This entry comes from a study of blood T cell repertoires in COVID-19. CDR3 length equals 13 residues. Germline-derived CDR1 and CDR2 are SQVTM and ANQGSEA. Trimming took 5 bases from V and 4 from J, leaving 14 bases between them. Profiled with immunoSEQ multiplex PCR; TCRdb holds only in-frame clones, not every one. Counted here are around 270,000 clones, around 89% occurring once; the ten biggest clones make up about 4.6%. This clonotype was sampled from a man in his forties with acute or convalescent COVID-19. V usage is TRBV29-1 and J usage is TRBJ1-2, with no clear D. The specimen was peripheral blood. The CDR3 here is CSVRPGDAYGYTF. The CDR3 DNA reads TGCAGCGTTCGACCAGGTGATGCCTATGGCTACACCTTC.